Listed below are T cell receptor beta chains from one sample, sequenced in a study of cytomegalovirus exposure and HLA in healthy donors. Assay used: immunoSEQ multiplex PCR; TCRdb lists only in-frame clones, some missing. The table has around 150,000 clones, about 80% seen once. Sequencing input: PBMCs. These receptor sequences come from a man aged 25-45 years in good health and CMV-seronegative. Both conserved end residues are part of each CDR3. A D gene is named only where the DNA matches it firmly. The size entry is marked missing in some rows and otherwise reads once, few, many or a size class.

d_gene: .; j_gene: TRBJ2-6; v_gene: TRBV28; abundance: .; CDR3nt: TGTGCCAGCAGTTTAAGAGGCGCTGGGGCCAACGTCCTGACTTTC; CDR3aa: CASSLRGAGANVLTF
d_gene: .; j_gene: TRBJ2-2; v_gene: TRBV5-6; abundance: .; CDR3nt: TGTGCCAGCAGCTTGAGTCTAGCGGGGGAGCTGTTTTTT; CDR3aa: CASSLSLAGELFF
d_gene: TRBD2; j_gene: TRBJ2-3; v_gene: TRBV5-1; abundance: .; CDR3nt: TGCGCCAGCAGCTTGGCGGCTAGCGGGTGGCCAGATACGCAGTATTTT; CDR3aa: CASSLAASGWPDTQYF
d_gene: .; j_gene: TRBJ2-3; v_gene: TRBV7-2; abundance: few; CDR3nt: TGTGCCAGCAGCGTCCCCGGGGGATCCGGTACGCAGTATTTT; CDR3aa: CASSVPGGSGTQYF
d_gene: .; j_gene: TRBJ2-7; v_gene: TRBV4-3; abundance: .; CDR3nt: TGCGCCAGCAGCCAAGATATAGGGGGTAGCGAGCAGTACTTC; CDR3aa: CASSQDIGGSEQYF
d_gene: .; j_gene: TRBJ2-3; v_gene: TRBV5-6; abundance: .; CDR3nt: TGTGCCAGCAGCTTTGACAGAGATAATACGCAGTATTTT; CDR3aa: CASSFDRDNTQYF
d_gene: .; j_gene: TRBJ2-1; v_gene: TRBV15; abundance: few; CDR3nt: TGTGCCACCAGCGAGACCTTCTCTGCGGAGCGTTACAATGAGCAGTTCTTC; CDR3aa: CATSETFSAERYNEQFF
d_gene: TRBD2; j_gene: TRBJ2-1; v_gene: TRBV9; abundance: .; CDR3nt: TGTGCCAGCAGCGTAGGTTTGGGCGGGGGGGCGGAGGAGCAGTTCTTC; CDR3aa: CASSVGLGGGAEEQFF
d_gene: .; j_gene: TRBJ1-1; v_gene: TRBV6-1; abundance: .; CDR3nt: TGTGCCAGCAGTGAGACGGGGAACACTGAAGCTTTCTTT; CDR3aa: CASSETGNTEAFF
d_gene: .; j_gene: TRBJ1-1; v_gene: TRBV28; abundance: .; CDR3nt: TGTGCCAGCAGTCCCTGGGGGGGGAACACTGAAGCTTTCTTT; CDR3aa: CASSPWGGNTEAFF
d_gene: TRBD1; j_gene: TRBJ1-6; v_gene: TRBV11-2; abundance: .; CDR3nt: TGTGCCAGCAGCAGGACAGGGGTCAATTCACCCCTCCACTTT; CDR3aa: CASSRTGVNSPLHF
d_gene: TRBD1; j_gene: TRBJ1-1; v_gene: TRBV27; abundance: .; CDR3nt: TGTGCCAGCAGTTTTGGGACAGGGGGGTATAACACTGAAGCTTTCTTT; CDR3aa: CASSFGTGGYNTEAFF
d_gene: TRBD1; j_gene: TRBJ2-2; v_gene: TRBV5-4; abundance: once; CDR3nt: TGTGCCAGCAGTTGGACCGACAGGGGGGTTCGCACCGGGGAGCTGTTTTTT; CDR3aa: CASSWTDRGVRTGELFF
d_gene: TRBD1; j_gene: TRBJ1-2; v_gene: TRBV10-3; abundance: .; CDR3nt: TGTGCCATCAGTGAGGGGCTACCGGGACAGGGATATGGCTACACCTTC; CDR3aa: CAISEGLPGQGYGYTF
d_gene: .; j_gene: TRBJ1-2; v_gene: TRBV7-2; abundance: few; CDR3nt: TGTGCCAGCAGCTCCGCACGGGTTATCACGGGCTACACCTTC; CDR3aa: CASSSARVITGYTF
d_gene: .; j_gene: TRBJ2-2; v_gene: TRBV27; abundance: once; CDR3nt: TGTGCCAGCAGTTTAATCCCCCGGGTCACCGGGGAGCTGTTTTTT; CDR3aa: CASSLIPRVTGELFF
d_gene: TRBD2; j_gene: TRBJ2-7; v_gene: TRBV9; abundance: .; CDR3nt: TGTGCCAGCAGCCCCCGTATGGCTAGCGGAAGTACCGAGCAGTACTTC; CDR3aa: CASSPRMASGSTEQYF
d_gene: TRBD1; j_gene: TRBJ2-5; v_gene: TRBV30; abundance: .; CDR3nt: TGTGCCTGGAGGAGATGGGGAGGGACAGGGCTGGAAGAGACCCAGTACTTC; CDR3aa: CAWRRWGGTGLEETQYF
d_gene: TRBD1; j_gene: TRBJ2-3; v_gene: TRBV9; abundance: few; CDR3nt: TGTGCCAGCAGCGCGCTGACAGGGGCCGGTTTCTACACAGATACGCAGTATTTT; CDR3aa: CASSALTGAGFYTDTQYF
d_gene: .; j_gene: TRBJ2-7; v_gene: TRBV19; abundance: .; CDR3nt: TGTGCCAGTAGTCTTCCTGGAGGGGCGACCTACGAGCAGTACTTC; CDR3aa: CASSLPGGATYEQYF
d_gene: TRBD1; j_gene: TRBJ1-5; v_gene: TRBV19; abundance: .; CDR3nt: TGTGCCAGTAGTATAGATGGGAACAGGGGTTATCAGCCCCAGCATTTT; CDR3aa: CASSIDGNRGYQPQHF
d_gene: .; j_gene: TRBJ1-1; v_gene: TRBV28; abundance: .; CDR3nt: TGTGCCAGCAGAATGGACGGGGGGTGGGCCCACGCTGAAGCTTTCTTT; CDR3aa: CASRMDGGWAHAEAFF
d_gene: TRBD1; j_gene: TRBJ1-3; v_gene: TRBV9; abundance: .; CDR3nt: TGTGCCAGCAGCCCAAAGCGGACAGGGGAGAGCTCTGGAAACACCATATATTTT; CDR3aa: CASSPKRTGESSGNTIYF
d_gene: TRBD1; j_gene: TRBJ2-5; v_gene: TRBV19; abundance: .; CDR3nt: TGTGCCAGTAGTACCACTCAGGGGGCTGCGCGAGAGACCCAGTACTTC; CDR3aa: CASSTTQGAARETQYF
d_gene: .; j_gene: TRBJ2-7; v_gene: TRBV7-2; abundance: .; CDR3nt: TGTGCCAGCAGCTCCGGGTTGTCCTACGAGCAGTACTTC; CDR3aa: CASSSGLSYEQYF
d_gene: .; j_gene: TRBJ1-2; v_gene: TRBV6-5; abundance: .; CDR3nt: TGTGCCAGCAGTTACTCCCGGTCAGCGAACTATGGCTACACCTTC; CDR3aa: CASSYSRSANYGYTF
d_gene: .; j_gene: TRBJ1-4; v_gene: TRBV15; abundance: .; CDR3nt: TGTGCCACTAAGGGGCATCCAACTAATGAAAAACTGTTTTTT; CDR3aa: CATKGHPTNEKLFF
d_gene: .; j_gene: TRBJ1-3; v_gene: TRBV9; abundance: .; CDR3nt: TGTGCCAGCAGCGTAGAGTTTCAGGCTGGAAACACCATATATTTT; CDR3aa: CASSVEFQAGNTIYF
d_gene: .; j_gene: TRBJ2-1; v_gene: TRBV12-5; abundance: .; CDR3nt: TGTGCTAGTGGTGGTGGGGGGAGCTCCTACAATGAGCAGTTCTTC; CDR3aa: CASGGGGSSYNEQFF
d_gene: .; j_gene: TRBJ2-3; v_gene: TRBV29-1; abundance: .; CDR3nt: TGCAGCGTTGAAGAGCCCAACTCCCCCACAGATACGCAGTATTTT; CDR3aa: CSVEEPNSPTDTQYF
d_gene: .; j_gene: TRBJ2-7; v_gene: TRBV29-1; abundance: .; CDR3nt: TGCAGCGTTGATTTGGCAGGGGAAGGCGAGCAGTACTTC; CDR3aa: CSVDLAGEGEQYF
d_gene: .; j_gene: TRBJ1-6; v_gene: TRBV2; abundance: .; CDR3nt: TGTGCCAGCACATCGGGGGGGAGCTCCTATAATTCACCCCTCCACTTT; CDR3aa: CASTSGGSSYNSPLHF
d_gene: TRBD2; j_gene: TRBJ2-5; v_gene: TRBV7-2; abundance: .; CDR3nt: TGTGCCAGCAGCTCCCGGACTAGCGGGAGGGCCGAAGAGACCCAGTACTTC; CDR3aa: CASSSRTSGRAEETQYF
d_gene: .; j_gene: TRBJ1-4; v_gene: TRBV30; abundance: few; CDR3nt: TGTGCCTGGAGCCTCACCAGGGAAGAAAAACTGTTTTTT; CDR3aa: CAWSLTREEKLFF
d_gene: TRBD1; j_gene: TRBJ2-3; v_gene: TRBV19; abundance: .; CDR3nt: TGTGCCAGTACCCTAGAGGCAGGGGGCCCAGATACGCAGTATTTT; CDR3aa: CASTLEAGGPDTQYF
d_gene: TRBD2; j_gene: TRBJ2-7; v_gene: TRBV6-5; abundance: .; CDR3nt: TGTGCCAGCAGTCCAGGTAGCGGGGGAACCTACGAGCAGTACTTC; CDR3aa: CASSPGSGGTYEQYF
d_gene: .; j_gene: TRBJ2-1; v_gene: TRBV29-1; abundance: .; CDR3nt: TGCAGCGTTGAATCAGGAACCTACAATGAGCAGTTCTTC; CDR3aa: CSVESGTYNEQFF
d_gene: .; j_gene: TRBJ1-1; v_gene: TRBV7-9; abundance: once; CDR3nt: TGTGCCAGCAAACTGGACACTGAAGCTTTCTTT; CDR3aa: CASKLDTEAFF
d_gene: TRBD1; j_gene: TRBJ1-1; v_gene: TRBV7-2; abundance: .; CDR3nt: TGTGCCAGCAGCTTAACTCCAGGGGGCACTGAAGCTTTCTTT; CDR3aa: CASSLTPGGTEAFF
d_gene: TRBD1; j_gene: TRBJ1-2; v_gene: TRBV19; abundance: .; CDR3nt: TGTGCCAGTAGTTGGGACAGAAACTATGGCTACACCTTC; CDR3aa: CASSWDRNYGYTF
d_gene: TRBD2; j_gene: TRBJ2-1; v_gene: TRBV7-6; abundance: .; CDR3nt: TGTGCCAGCAGCCGAGATAGCGGGAGGGCCTACAATGAGCAGTTCTTC; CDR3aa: CASSRDSGRAYNEQFF
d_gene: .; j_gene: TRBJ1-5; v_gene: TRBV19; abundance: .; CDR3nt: TGTGCCAGTAGGCTGGCAGTCAATCAGCCCCAGCATTTT; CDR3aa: CASRLAVNQPQHF
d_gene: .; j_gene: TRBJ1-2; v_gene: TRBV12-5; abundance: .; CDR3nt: TGTGCTAGTGCTCGGGACATTTATGGCTACACCTTC; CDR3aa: CASARDIYGYTF
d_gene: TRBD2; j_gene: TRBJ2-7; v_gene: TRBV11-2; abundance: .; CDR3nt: TGTGCCAGCAGCTTGACCGGGACTAGCGACGAGCAGTACTTC; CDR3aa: CASSLTGTSDEQYF
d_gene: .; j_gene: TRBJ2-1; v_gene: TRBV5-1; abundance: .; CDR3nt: TGCGCCAGCAGCTTACACAGGGAGAATGAGCAGTTCTTC; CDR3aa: CASSLHRENEQFF
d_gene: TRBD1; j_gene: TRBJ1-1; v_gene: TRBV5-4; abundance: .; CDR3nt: TGTGCCAGCAGCCTGGCGACAGGGAGTGGCACTGAAGCTTTCTTT; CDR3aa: CASSLATGSGTEAFF
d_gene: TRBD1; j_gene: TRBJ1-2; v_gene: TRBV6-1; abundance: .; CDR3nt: TGTGCCAGCAGTGACCGGGACAGGGGGAGCTACACCTTC; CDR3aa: CASSDRDRGSYTF